Listed here is a single T cell receptor (beta chain). These data originate in a study of follicular helper T cells after annual influenza vaccination. Time point defined: 2015-2016 season, pre-vaccination. Method: immunoSEQ multiplex PCR; TCRdb's copy keeps in-frame clones and lacks some. Of more than 7,500 clones listed, roughly 89% are singletons. Germline V lookup: CDR1 SGHTA, CDR2 FQGNSA. CDR3 size: 15 residues. The J segment lost 7 bases and the V segment lost 5 bases, leaving 5 bases of the junction unmatched. V is TRBV7-2 and J is TRBJ2-2, with 12 bases matching TRBD2. The specimen comprised CXCR5+ CD38- circulating T follicular helper cells from blood, sampled on the day of influenza vaccination. Noted subset: circulating Tfh, non-naive CD4+CXCR5+PD-1+ (ICOS+CD38+ or ICOS-CD38-). The receptor's source is an adult who received the influenza vaccine. The CDR3 DNA reads TGTGCCAGCAGCACCGGACTAGCGGGGAGCGGGGAGCTGTTTTTT. This codes for CASSTGLAGSGELFF.